Presented here are 2 T cell receptor beta chains from one specimen sequenced in a study of IL-17A CD8 T cells in psoriatic arthritis synovium. Assay: immunoSEQ multiplex PCR; the TCRdb copy retains only in-frame clones and omits some. The sample consists of about 1,300 clones, about two thirds of them appearing once. CD3+ T cells, isolated magnetically, got PMA and ionomycin for around 1.4 hours before cytokine secretion labeling. The synovial fluid came from psoriatic arthritis joints with active inflammation. The sequencing input was IL-17A+ (IFN-gamma+/-) memory CD8+ T cells from synovial fluid. Subset noted: IL-17A+IFNgamma+/- memory CD8+ (Tc17) cells. These receptors all stem from a human donor with psoriatic arthritis.

This clone has just a few counts. V usage is TRBV7-3 and J usage is TRBJ1-2; 9 nucleotides line up with TRBD1. CDR1 SGHTA and CDR2 FQGTGA come from the germline V gene. This CDR3 has 15 residues. Germline trimming cut 5 bases from V and 2 bases from J; bases unmatched to any gene: 6. CDR3 sequence reads: CASSPQGTGNYGYTF. The CDR3 DNA is TGTGCCAGCAGCCCCCAGGGGACAGGGAACTATGGCTACACCTTC.

The gene calls are TRBV6-4 and TRBJ2-5, with D maybe TRBD1 (7 bases). Germline V gene sequence: CDR1 MRHNA, CDR2 SNTAGT. Trimming cost V 3 bases and J 5 bases, with 10 bases left between them. CDR3 size: 13 residues. CDR3 DNA sequence: TGTGCCAGCAGTGAGACAGGGAGGGAGACCCAGTACTTC. This encodes CASSETGRETQYF.